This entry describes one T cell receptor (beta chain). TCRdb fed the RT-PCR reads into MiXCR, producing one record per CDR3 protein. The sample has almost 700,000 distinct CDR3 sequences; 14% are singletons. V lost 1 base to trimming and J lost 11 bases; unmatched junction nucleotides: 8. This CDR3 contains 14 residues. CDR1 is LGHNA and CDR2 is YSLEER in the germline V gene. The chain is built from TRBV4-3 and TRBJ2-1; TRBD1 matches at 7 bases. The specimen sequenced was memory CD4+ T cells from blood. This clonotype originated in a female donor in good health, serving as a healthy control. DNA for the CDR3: TGCGCCAGCAGCCAAGTGACAGGGTTGAATCAGCAGTTCTTC. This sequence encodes CASSQVTGLNQQFF.